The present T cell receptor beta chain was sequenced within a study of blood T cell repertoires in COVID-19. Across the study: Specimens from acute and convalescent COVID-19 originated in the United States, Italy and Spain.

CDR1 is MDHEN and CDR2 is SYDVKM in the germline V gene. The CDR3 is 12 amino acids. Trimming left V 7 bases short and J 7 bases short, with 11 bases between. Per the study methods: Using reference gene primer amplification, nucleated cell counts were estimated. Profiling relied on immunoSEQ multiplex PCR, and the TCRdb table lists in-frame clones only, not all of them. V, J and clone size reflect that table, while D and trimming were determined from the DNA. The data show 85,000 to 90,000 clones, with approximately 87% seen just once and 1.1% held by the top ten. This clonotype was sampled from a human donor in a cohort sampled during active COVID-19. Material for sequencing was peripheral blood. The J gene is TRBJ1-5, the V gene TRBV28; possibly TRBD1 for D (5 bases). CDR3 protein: CASKGIGQPQHF. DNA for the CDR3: TGTGCCAGCAAGGGGATCGGGCAGCCCCAGCATTTT.